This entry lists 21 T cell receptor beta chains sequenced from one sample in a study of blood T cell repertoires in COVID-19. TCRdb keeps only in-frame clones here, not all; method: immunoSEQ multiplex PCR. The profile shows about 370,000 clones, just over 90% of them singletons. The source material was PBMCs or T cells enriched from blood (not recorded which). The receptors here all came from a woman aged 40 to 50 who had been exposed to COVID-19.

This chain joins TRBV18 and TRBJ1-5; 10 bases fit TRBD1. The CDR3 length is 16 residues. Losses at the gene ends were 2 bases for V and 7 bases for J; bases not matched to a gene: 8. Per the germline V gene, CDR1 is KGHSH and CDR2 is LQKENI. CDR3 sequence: CASSPTGTGVGQPQHF. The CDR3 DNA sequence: TGTGCCAGCTCACCAACCGGGACAGGGGTCGGCCAGCCCCAGCATTTT.

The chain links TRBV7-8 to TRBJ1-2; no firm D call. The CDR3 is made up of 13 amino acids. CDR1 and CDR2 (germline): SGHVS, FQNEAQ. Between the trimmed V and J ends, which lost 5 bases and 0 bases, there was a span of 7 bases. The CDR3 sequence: CASSRLANYGYTF. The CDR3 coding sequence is TGTGCCAGCAGCCGACTAGCTAACTATGGCTACACCTTC.

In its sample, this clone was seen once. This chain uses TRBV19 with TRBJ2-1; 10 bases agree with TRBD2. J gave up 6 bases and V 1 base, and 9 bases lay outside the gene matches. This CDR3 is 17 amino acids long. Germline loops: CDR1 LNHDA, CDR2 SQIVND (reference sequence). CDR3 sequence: CASSIGLAGAPRNEQFF. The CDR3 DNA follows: TGTGCCAGTAGTATAGGTCTAGCGGGGGCCCCCCGCAATGAGCAGTTCTTC.

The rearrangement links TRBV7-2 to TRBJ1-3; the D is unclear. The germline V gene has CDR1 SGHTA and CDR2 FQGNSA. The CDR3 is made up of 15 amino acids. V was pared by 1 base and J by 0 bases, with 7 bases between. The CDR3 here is CASSLGAGSGNTIYF. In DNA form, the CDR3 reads TGTGCCAGCAGCTTAGGGGCGGGCTCTGGAAACACCATATATTTT.

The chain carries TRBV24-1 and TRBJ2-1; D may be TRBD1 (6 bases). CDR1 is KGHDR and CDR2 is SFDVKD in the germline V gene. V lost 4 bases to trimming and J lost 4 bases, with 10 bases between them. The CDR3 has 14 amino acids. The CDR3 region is CATSESGQYNEQFF. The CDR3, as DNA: TGTGCCACCAGTGAGTCGGGACAATACAATGAGCAGTTCTTC.

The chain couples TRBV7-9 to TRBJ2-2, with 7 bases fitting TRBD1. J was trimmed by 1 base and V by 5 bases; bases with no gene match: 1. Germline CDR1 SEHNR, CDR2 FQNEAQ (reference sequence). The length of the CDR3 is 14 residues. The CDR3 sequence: CASSRQGNTGELFF. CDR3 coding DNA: TGTGCCAGCAGCAGACAGGGGAACACCGGGGAGCTGTTTTTT.

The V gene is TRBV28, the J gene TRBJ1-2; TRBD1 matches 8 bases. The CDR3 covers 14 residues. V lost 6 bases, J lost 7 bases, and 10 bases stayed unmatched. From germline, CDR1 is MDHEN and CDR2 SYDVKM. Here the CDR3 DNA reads TGTGCCAGCAGCCACCGGACAGGGAAGACTGGCTACACCTTC. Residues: CASSHRTGKTGYTF.

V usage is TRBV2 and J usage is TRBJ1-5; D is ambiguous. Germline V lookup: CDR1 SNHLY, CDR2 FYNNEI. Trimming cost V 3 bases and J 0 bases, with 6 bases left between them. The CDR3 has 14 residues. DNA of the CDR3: TGTGCCAGCAGTGATGGCACTAGCAATCAGCCCCAGCATTTT. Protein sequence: CASSDGTSNQPQHF.

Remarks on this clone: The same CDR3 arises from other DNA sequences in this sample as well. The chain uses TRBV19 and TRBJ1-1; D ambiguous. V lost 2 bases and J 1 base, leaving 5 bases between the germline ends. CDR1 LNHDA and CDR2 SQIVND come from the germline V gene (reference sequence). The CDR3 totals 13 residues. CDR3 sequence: CASSISGNTEAFF. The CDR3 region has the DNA TGTGCCAGTAGTATATCAGGGAACACTGAAGCTTTCTTT.

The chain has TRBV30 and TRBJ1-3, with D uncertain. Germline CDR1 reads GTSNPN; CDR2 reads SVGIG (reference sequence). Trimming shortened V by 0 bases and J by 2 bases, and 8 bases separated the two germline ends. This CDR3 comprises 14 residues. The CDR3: CAWSVRGTGNTIYF. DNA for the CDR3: TGTGCCTGGAGTGTAAGAGGGACTGGAAACACCATATATTTT.

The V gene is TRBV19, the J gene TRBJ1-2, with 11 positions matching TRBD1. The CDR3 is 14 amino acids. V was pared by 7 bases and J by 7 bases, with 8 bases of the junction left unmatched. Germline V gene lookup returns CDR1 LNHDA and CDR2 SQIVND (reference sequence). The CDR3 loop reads CASMKDRGLFGYTF. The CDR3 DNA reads TGTGCCAGTATGAAGGACAGGGGGCTATTTGGCTACACCTTC.

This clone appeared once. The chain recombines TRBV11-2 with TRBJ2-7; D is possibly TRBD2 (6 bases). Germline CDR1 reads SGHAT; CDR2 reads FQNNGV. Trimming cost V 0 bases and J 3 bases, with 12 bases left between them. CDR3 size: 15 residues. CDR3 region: CASSLDRGSRYEQYF. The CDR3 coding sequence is TGTGCCAGCAGCTTAGATCGGGGGTCTCGCTACGAGCAGTACTTC.

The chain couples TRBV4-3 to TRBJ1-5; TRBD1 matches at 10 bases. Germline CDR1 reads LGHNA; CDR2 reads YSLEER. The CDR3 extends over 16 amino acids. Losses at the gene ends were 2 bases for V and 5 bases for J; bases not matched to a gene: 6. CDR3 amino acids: CASSQKTGGGYQPQHF. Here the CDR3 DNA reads TGCGCCAGCAGCCAAAAGACAGGGGGCGGGTATCAGCCCCAGCATTTT.

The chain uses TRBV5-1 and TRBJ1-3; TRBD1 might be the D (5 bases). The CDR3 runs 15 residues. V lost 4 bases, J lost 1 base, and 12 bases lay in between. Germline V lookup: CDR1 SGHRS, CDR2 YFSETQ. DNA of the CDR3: TGCGCCAGCAGCCCTGGTGGGGCGTCTGGAAACACCATATATTTT. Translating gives CASSPGGASGNTIYF.

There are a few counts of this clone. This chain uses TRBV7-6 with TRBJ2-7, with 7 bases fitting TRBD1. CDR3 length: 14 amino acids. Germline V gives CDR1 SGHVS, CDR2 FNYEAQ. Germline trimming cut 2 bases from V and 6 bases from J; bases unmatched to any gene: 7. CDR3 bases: TGTGCCAGCAGCTTAATTCTAGGGGGCTCCGAGCAGTACTTC. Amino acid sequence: CASSLILGGSEQYF.

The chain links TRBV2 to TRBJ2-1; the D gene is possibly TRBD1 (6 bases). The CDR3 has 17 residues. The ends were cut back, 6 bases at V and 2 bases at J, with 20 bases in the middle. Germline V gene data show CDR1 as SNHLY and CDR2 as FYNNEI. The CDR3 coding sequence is TGTGCCAGCAGCCCTGTCGGAGGAACAGGGCCCTACAATGAGCAGTTCTTC. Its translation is CASSPVGGTGPYNEQFF.

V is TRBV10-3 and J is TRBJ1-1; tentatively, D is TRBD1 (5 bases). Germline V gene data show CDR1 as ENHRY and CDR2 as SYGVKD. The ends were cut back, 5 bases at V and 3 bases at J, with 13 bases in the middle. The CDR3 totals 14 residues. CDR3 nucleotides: TGTGCCATCAGTTTACGGGGGGAAGACACTGAAGCTTTCTTT. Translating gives CAISLRGEDTEAFF.

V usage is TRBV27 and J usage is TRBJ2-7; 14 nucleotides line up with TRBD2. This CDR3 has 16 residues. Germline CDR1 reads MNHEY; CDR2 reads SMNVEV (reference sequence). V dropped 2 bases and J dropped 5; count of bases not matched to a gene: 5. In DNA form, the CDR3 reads TGTGCCAGCAGTTTACTGACTAGCGGGGGGGCCCACGAGCAGTACTTC. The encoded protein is CASSLLTSGGAHEQYF.

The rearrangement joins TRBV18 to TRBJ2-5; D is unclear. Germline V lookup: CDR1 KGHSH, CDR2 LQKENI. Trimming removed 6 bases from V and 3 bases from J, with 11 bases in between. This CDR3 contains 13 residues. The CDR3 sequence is CASSLDLEETQYF. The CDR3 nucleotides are TGTGCCAGCTCCCTCGACTTGGAAGAGACCCAGTACTTC. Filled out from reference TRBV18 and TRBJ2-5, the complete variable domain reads NAGVMQNPRHLVRRRGQEARLRCSPMKGHSHVYWYRQLPEEGLKFMVYLQKENIIDESGMPKERFSAEFPKEGPSILRIQQVVRGDSAAYFCASSLDLEETQYFGPGTRLLVL.

This CDR3 is CASSLRPESPYYGYTF. Here the CDR3 DNA reads TGCGCCAGCAGCTTGCGCCCGGAGTCCCCGTACTATGGCTACACCTTC. The rearrangement joins TRBV5-1 to TRBJ1-2; D gene uncertain. V was pared by 1 base and J by 3 bases, with 16 bases between. Germline lookup yields CDR1 SGHRS and CDR2 YFSETQ. CDR3 length: 16 amino acids.

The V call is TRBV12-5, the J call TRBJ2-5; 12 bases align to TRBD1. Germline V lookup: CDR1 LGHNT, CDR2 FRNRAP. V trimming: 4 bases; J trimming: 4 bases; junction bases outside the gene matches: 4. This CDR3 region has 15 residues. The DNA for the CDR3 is TGTGCTAGTGGTTCCGGGGGACAGGGGGCAGAGACCCAGTACTTC. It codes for CASGSGGQGAETQYF.